The entry below gives a single T cell receptor (beta chain) sequence along with its context. What it binds is not known. This entry comes from a study of cytomegalovirus exposure and HLA in healthy donors. Study-level points and caveats: Some public TCRs appeared in many individuals, while most sequences were rare. Altogether, 160 or so TCR beta chains were recorded as cytomegalovirus-associated. In a later analysis, a genetic analysis reported fewer productive-TCR N-insertions in an Asian-associated ancestry cluster than the cohort average.

It was with 60 Vbeta and 13 Jbeta primers that the PCR ran. Clones were read by immunoSEQ multiplex PCR, and TCRdb kept only the in-frame ones, dropping some. The table shows over 95,000 clones, with roughly 80% occurring only once. CDR1 SGHRS and CDR2 YFSETQ come from the germline V gene. The CDR3 loop spans 16 amino acids. V lost 0 bases and J lost 2; bases outside the gene matches: 4. The donors comprised healthy bone marrow donors. V usage is TRBV5-1 and J usage is TRBJ2-3, with 9 positions matching TRBD2. The TCR originated in a man aged 35-49 years in good health and CMV-seronegative. What was sequenced was PBMCs. CDR3 DNA: TGCGCCAGCAGCTTGGCCCTAGCGGGGAACACAGATACGCAGTATTTT. This codes for CASSLALAGNTDTQYF.